The entry below describes one T cell receptor beta chain. This sample was included in a study of low-dose radiotherapy and immunotherapy resistance in tumors. Primers used for first-strand cDNA, a TRAV- and TRBV-specific set, covered both alpha and beta chains. For amplifying TCRs, the PCR ran for about 22 cycles with Phusion, which was used together with a constant-region primer and the adapter on the V primers. TCRdb independently ran MiXCR on the reads; one entry per CDR3 protein. Of 80,000 to 95,000 distinct CDR3 sequences detected, around 9.2% appear once; the ten largest clones hold under 1.1%. There are 15 residues in the CDR3. With V trimmed by 5 bases and J by 9 bases, 7 bases remained unmatched. CDR1 is SNHLY and CDR2 is FYNNEI in the germline V gene. Time point denoted: before trial treatment. The study gave donors nivolumab, ipilimumab, aspirin, low-dose cyclophosphamide and low-dose radiotherapy.

The TCR sequence derives from a male donor with prostate cancer. The gene calls are TRBV2 and TRBJ2-1, with 13 nucleotides matching TRBD2. The input for sequencing was PBMCs, taken before treatment. CDR3 in DNA: TGTGCCAGCAGTCCTCGACTAGCGGGAGGTACTGAGCAGTTCTTC. Its translation: CASSPRLAGGTEQFF.